This TCR beta chain derives from a study of blood T cell repertoires in COVID-19. Study summary: The United States, Italy and Spain supplied acute and convalescent COVID-19 samples. In each case, the material was cDNA or gDNA derived from T cells, B-cell-depleted T cells, or PBMCs.

In this sample, this clone turned up once. The V end was cut by 0 bases, the J end by 0 bases, with 12 bases between. Germline V gene data show CDR1 as LNHDA and CDR2 as SQIVND (reference sequence). The CDR3 sequence is 17 residues long. Generated by immunoSEQ multiplex PCR, the TCRdb table keeps only in-frame clones and is missing some. The sample has about 90,000 clones, roughly three quarters seen once. This chain connects TRBV19 to TRBJ2-4; D perhaps matches TRBD1 (5 bases). Sequencing was performed on peripheral blood. This receptor was identified in a woman of 80 years or more with acute or convalescent COVID-19. CDR3 region: CASSIDLLGLAKNIQYF. As DNA, the CDR3 is TGTGCCAGTAGTATAGATCTATTGGGGCTAGCCAAAAACATTCAGTACTTC.